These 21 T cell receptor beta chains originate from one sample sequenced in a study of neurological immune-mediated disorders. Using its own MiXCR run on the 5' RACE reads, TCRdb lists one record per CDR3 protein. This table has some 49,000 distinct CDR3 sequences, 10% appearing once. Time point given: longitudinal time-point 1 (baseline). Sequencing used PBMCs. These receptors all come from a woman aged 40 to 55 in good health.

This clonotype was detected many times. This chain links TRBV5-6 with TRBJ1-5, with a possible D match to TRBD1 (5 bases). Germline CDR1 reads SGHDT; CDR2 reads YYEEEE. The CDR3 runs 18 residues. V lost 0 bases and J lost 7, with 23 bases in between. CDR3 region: CASSLAREVPRGGQPQHF. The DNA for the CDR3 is TGTGCCAGCAGCTTGGCCAGGGAGGTGCCCCGGGGAGGACAGCCCCAGCATTTT.

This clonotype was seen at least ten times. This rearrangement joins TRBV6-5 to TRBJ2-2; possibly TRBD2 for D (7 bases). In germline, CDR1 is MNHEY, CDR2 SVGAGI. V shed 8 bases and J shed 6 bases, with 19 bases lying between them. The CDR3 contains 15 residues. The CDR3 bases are TGTGCCAGCCGACCTGGGGGGGGGCGGGCCGGGGAGCTGTTTTTT. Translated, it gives CASRPGGGRAGELFF.

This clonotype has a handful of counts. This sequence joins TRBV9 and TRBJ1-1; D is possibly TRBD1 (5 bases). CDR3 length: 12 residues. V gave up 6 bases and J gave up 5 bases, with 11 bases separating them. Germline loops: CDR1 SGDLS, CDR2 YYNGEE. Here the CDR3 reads CASTGVGTEAFF. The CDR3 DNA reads TGTGCCAGCACGGGGGTCGGGACTGAAGCTTTCTTT.

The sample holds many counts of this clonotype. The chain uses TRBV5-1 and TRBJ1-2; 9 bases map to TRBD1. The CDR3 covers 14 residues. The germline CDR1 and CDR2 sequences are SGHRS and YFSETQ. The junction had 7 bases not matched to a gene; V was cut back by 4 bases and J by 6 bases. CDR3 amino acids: CASSPGTGSNGYTF. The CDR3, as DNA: TGCGCCAGCAGCCCCGGGACAGGGAGTAATGGCTACACCTTC.

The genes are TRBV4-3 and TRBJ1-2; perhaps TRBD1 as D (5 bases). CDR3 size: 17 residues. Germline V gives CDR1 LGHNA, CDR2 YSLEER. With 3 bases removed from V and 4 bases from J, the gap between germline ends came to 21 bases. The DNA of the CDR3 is TGCGCCAGCAGCCAGGACGAGAAGAGGGACGGGACCTATGGCTACACCTTC. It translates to CASSQDEKRDGTYGYTF.

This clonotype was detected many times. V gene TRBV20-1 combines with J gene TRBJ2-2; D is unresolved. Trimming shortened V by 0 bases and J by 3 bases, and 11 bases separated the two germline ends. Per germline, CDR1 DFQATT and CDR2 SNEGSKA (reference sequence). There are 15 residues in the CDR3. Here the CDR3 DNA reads TGCAGTGCTAGAGATCCGGCCGGGTACACCGGGGAGCTGTTTTTT. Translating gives CSARDPAGYTGELFF.

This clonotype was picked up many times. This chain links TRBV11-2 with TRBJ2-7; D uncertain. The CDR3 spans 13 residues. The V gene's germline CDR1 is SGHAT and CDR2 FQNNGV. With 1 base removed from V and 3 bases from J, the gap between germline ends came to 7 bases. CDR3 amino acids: CASSLGHSYEQYF. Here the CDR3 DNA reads TGTGCCAGCAGCTTAGGTCACAGCTACGAGCAGTACTTC.

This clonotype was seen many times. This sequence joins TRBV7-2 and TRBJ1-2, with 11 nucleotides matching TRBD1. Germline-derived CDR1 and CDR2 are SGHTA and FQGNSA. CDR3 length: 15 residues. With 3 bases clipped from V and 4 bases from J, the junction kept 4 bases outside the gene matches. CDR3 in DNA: TGTGCCAGCAGCTTCGGACAGGGGGCTGGCTATGGCTACACCTTC. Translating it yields CASSFGQGAGYGYTF.

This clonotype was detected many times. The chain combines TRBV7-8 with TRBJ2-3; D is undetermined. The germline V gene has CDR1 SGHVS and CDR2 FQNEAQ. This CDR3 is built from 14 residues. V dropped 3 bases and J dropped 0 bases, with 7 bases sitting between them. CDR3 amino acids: CASSLGISTDTQYF. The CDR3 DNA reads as TGTGCCAGCAGCTTGGGCATTAGCACAGATACGCAGTATTTT.

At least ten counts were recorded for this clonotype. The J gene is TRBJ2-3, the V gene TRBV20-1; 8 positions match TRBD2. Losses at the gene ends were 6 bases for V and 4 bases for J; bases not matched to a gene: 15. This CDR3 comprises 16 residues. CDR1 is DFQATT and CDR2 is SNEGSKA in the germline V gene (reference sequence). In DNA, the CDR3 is TGCAGTGCCCCCCGCGGGTCCTTGCGGGGGGCAGATACGCAGTATTTT. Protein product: CSAPRGSLRGADTQYF.

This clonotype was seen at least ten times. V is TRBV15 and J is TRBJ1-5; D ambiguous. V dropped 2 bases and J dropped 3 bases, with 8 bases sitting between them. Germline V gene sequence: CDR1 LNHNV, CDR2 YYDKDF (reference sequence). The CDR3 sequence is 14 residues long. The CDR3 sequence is CATSRPADNQPQHF. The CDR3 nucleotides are TGTGCCACCAGCAGACCGGCGGACAATCAGCCCCAGCATTTT.

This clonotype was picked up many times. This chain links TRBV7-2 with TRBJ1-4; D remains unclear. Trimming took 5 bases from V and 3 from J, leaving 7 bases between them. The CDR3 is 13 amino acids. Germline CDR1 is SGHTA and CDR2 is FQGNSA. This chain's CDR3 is CASSPGPNEKLFF. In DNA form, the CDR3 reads TGTGCCAGCAGCCCCGGACCTAATGAAAAACTGTTTTTT.

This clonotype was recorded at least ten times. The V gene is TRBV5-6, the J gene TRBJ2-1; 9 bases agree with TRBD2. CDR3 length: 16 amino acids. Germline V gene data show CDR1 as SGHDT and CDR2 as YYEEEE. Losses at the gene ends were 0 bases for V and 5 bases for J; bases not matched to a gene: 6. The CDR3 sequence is CASSLARGLADNEQFF. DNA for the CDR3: TGTGCCAGCAGCTTGGCCCGGGGACTAGCAGACAATGAGCAGTTCTTC.

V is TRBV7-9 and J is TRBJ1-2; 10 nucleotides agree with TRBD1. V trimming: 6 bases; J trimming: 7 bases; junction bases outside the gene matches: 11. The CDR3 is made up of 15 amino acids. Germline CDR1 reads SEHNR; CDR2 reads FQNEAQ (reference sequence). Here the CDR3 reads CASSLCGQGDVGYTF. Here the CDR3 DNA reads TGTGCCAGCAGTCTCTGTGGACAGGGGGATGTTGGCTACACCTTC. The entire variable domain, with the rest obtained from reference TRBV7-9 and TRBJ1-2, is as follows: DTGVSQNPRHKITKRGQNVTFRCDPISEHNRLYWYRQTLGQGPEFLTYFQNEAQLEKSRLLSDRFSAERPKGSFSTLEIQRTEQGDSAMYLCASSLCGQGDVGYTFGSGTRLTVV.

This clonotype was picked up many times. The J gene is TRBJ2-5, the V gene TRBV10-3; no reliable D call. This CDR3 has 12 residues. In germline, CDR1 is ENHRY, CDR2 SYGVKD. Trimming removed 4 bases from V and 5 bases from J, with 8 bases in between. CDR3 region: CAISGPLETQYF. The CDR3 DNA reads TGTGCCATCAGTGGACCGTTGGAGACCCAGTACTTC.

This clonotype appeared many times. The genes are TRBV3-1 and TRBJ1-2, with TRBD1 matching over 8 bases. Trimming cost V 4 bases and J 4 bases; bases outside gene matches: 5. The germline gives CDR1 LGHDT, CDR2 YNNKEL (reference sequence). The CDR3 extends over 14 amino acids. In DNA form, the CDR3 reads TGTGCCAGCAGCCGGGGACAGGCCCCCTATGGCTACACCTTC. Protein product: CASSRGQAPYGYTF.

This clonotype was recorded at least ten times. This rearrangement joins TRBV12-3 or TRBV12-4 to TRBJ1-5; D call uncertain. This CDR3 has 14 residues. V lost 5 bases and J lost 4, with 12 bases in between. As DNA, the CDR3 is TGTGCCAGCAGTCCGCTCGGCCCTAATCAGCCCCAGCATTTT. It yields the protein CASSPLGPNQPQHF.

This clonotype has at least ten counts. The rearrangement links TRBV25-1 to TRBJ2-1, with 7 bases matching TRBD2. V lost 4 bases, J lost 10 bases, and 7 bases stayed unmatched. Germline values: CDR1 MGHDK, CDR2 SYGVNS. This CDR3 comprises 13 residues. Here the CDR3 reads CASSAHTAGEQFF. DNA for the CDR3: TGTGCCAGCAGTGCCCATACAGCGGGAGAGCAGTTCTTC.

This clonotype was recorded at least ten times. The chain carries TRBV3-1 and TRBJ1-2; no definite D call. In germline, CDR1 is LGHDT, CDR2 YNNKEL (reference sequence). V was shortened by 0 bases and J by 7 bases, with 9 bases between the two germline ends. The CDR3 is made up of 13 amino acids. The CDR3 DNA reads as TGTGCCAGCAGCCAAGATCATGGTCCTGGCTACACCTTC. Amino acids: CASSQDHGPGYTF.

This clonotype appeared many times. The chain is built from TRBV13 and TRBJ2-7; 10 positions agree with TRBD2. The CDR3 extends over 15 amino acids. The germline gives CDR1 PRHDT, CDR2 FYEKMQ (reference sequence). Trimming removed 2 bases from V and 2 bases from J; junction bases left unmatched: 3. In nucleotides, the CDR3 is TGTGCCAGCAGCTTACAAGCGGGGGGGCCCTACGAGCAGTACTTC. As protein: CASSLQAGGPYEQYF.

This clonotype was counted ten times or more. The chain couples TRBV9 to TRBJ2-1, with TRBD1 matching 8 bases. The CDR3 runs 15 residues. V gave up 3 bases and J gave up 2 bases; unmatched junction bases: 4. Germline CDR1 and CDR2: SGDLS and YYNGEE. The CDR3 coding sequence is TGTGCCAGCAGCGCGGGACAGGCAGCCTACAATGAGCAGTTCTTC. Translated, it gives CASSAGQAAYNEQFF.